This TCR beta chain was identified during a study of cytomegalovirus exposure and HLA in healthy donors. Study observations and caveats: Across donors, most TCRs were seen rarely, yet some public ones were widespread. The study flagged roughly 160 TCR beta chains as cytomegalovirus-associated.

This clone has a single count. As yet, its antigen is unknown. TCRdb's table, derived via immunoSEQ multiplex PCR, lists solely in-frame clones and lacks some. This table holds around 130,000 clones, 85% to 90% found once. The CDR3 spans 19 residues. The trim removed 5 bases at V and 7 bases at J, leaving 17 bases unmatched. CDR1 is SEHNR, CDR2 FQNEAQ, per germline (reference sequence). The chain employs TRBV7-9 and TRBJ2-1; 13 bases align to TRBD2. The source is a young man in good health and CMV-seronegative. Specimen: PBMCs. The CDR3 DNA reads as TGTGCCAGCAGCCCAATCAACATACCGGGACTAGCGGGAAAGAATGAGCAGTTCTTC. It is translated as CASSPINIPGLAGKNEQFF.